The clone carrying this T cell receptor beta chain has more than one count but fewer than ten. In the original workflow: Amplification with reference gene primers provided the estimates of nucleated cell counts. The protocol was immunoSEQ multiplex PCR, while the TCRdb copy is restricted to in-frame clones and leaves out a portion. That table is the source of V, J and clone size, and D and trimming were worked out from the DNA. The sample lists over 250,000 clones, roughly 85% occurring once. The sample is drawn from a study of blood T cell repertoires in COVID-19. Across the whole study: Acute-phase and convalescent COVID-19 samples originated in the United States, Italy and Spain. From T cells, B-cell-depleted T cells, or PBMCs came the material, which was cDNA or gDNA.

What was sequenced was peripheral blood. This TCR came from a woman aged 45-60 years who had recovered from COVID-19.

The CDR3 is CASSARGDWNTEAFF. CDR3 in DNA: TGTGCCAGCAGCGCGAGAGGAGACTGGAACACTGAAGCTTTCTTT. This chain connects TRBV9 to TRBJ1-1; D call uncertain. This CDR3 is built from 15 residues. Germline V CDR1 and CDR2: SGDLS, YYNGEE. V gave up 3 bases and J gave up 1 base, with 13 bases separating them.